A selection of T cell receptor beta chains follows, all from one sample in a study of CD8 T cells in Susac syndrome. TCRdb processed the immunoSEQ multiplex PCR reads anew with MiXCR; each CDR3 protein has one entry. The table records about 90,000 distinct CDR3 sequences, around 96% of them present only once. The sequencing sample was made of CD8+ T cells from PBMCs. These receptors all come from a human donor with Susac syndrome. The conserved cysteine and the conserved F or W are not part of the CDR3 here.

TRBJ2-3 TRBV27 ASSFASTDTQY
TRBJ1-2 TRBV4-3 ASSPKTGANYGYT
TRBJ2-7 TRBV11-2 ASRLTGGYEQY
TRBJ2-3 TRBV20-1 SAKIPGDTQY
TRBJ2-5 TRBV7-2 ASSLRVGTQY
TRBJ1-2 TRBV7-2 ASSQGRYGYT
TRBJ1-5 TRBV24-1 AIGTGDSNQPQH
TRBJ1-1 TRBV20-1 SGEPTGTNTEAF
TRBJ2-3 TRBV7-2 ASSYTLVGGLETDTQY
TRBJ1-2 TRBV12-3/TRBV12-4 ASSPSTRTERYGYT
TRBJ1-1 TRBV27 ASSDRRNTEAF
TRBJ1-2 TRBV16 ASSQFRSADYGYT
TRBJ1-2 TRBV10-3 AISEGLGYEANYGYT
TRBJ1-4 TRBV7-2 ASSSTGATNEKLF
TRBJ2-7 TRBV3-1 ASSQGRDYEQY
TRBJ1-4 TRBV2 ASSQGPGIGNEKLF
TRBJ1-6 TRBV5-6 ASSLTAWTGQVSPLH
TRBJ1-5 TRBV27 ASSLGPRGNQPQH
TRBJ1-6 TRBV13 ASSPRDSPNSPLH
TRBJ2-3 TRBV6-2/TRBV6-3 ASSYDASGSTDTQY
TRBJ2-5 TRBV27 ASSILGRQETQY
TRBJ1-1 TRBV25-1 ASNPGQGYTEAF
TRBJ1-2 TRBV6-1 ASSATDRVGGYGYT
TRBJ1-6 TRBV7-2 ASSLPLNGSPLH
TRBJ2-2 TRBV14 ASSQDEGTNTGELF
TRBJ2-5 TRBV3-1 ASSQEVQETQY
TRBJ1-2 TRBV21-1 ASSKYRRSSYGYT
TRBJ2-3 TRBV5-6 ASSIPLGDVSADTQY
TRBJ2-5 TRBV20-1 SARPEETQY
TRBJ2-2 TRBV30 AWSRLAGATGELF
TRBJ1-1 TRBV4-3 ASSQGEDRGNTEAF
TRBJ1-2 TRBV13 ASSERTGGPHGYT
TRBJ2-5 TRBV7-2 ASSMGPDPQETQY
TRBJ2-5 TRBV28 ASSSPGVWETQY
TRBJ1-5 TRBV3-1 ASSQDNRGQPQH
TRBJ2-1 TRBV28 ASRGRRVNEQF
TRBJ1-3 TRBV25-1 ASSDYGGSGNTIY
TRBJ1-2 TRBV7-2 ASSLSSLYGYT
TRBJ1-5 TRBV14 ASSQGLNQPQH
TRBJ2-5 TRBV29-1 SVEDRTGWETQY
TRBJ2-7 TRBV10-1 ASQQPGGEQY
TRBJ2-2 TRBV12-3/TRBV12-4 ASRPMASTGELF